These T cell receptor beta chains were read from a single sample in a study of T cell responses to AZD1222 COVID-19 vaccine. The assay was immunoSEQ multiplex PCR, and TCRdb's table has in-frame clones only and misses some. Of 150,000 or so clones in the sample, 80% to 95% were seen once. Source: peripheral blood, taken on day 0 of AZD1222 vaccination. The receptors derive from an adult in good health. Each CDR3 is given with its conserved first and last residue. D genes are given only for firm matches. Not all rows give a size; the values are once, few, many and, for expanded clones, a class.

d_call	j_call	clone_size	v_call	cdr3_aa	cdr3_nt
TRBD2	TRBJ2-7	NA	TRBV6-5	CASSQLAGRGEQYF	TGTGCCAGCAGCCAACTAGCGGGGAGAGGGGAGCAGTACTTC
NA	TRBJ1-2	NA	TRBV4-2	CASSQDQRAAYGYTF	TGTGCCAGCAGCCAAGATCAGAGGGCCGCATATGGCTACACCTTC
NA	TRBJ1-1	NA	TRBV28	CASSLTREDHGAFF	TGTGCCAGCAGTTTAACCAGGGAAGATCATGGAGCTTTCTTT
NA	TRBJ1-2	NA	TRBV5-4	CASSPSGLDYGYTF	TGTGCCAGCAGCCCCTCGGGGTTGGACTATGGCTACACCTTC
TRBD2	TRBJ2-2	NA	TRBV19	CASSIIALAGAGELFF	TGTGCCAGTAGTATAATTGCGCTAGCGGGAGCCGGGGAGCTGTTTTTT
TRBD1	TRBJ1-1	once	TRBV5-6	CASSYGQANTEAFF	TGTGCCAGCAGCTATGGACAGGCGAACACTGAAGCTTTCTTT
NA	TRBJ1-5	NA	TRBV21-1	CASSKVGARNQPQHF	TGTGCCAGCAGCAAAGTGGGGGCGAGGAATCAGCCCCAGCATTTT
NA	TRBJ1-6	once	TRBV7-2	CASSGRNSPLHF	TGTGCCAGCAGCGGCAGAAATTCACCCCTCCACTTT
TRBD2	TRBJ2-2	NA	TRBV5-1	CASSNSGRAHTGELFF	TGCGCCAGCAGTAATAGCGGGAGGGCCCACACCGGGGAGCTGTTTTTT
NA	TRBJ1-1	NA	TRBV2	CASRTGSEAFF	TGTGCCAGCAGGACGGGATCTGAAGCTTTCTTT
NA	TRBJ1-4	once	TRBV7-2	CASSPGTNHEKLFF	TGTGCCAGCAGCCCCGGGACTAACCATGAAAAACTGTTTTTT
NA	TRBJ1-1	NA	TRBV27	CASSPFFSTESAFF	TGTGCCAGCAGTCCATTCTTCTCGACAGAAAGCGCTTTCTTT
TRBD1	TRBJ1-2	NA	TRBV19	CASIPYPGQGSYGYTF	TGTGCCAGTATACCGTACCCGGGACAGGGGTCCTATGGCTACACCTTC
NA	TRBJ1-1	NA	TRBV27	CASSKLTSAAGNTEAFF	TGTGCCAGCAGCAAACTAACTTCCGCCGCGGGGAACACTGAAGCTTTCTTT
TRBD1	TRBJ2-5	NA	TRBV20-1	CSVGGWETQYF	TGCAGTGTAGGGGGCTGGGAGACCCAGTACTTC
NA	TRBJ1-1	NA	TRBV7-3	CASSLGRNTEAFF	TGTGCCAGCAGCTTAGGGCGGAACACTGAAGCTTTCTTT
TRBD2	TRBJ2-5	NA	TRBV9	CASNLAGGPEETQYF	TGTGCCAGCAACCTAGCGGGAGGGCCCGAGGAGACCCAGTACTTC
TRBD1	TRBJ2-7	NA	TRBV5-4	CASSYIFRQGRTYEQYF	TGTGCCAGCAGCTACATCTTCAGACAGGGAAGAACCTACGAGCAGTACTTC
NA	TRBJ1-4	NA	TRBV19	CASSQGSPNEKLFF	TGTGCCAGTAGCCAGGGCTCACCTAATGAAAAACTGTTTTTT
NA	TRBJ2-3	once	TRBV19	CASSIRLEQYF	TGTGCCAGTAGTATCCGACTAGAGCAGTATTTT
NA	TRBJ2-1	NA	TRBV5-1	CASSPLGPPADEQFF	TGCGCCAGCAGCCCCCTGGGCCCTCCCGCGGATGAGCAGTTCTTC
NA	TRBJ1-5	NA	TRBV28	CATSRTDSNQPQHF	TGTGCCACCTCTCGAACGGATAGCAATCAGCCCCAGCATTTT
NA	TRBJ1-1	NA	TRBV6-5	CASSLRGGYPEAFF	TGTGCCAGCAGCCTAAGAGGGGGGTACCCTGAAGCTTTCTTT
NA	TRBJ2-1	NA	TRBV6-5	CASSRYNEQFF	TGTGCCAGCAGTCGTTACAATGAGCAGTTCTTC
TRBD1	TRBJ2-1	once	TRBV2	CASKIGQGSYNEQFF	TGTGCCAGCAAAATAGGACAGGGATCCTACAATGAGCAGTTCTTC
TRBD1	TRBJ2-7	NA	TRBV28	CASSPWVGTGVLEQYF	TGTGCCAGCAGCCCATGGGTCGGGACAGGAGTACTCGAGCAGTACTTC
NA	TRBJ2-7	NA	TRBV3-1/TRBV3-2	CASSQAGRLYEQYF	TGTGCCAGCAGCCAAGCGGGACGACTCTACGAGCAGTACTTC
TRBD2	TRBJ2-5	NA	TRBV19	CASSINTLAGVTQYF	TGTGCCAGTAGTATTAATACACTAGCGGGAGTCACCCAGTACTTC
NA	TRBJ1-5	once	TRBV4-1	CASSQGIASNQPQHF	TGCGCCAGCAGCCAAGGTATCGCCAGCAATCAGCCCCAGCATTTT
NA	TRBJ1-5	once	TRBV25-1	CASSLSGTGRPQHF	TGTGCCAGCAGTCTCTCCGGGACGGGACGGCCCCAGCATTTT
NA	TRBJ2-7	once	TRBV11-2	CASSRWEYPEQYF	TGTGCCAGCAGCCGGTGGGAGTACCCCGAGCAGTACTTC
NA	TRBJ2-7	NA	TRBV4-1	CASSQESYGLPGQYF	TGCGCCAGCAGCCAAGAATCGTACGGGTTACCGGGGCAGTACTTC
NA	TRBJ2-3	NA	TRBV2	CASTPGPGTDTQYF	TGTGCCAGCACCCCGGGCCCAGGGACAGATACGCAGTATTTT
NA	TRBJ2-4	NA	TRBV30	CAWSRLVKNIQYF	TGTGCCTGGAGCCGCCTAGTCAAAAACATTCAGTACTTC
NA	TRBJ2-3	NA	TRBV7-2	CASSVGQGGTDTQYF	TGTGCCAGCAGCGTCGGGCAGGGGGGAACAGATACGCAGTATTTT
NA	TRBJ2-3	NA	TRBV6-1	CASSEGDRGRTDTQYF	TGTGCCAGCAGTGAAGGGGATAGGGGGAGGACAGATACGCAGTATTTT
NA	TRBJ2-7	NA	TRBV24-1	CATQPGLGPSEQYF	TGTGCCACTCAGCCGGGATTGGGGCCCTCCGAGCAGTACTTC
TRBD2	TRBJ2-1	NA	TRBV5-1	CASSGGPGLAYEQFF	TGCGCCAGCAGCGGGGGTCCGGGACTAGCCTATGAGCAGTTCTTC
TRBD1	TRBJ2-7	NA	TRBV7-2	CASSLGQGYSYEQYF	TGTGCCAGCAGCTTAGGACAGGGTTACTCCTACGAGCAGTACTTC
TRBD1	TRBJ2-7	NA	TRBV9	CASSVGTGVQGEQYF	TGTGCCAGCAGCGTAGGGACAGGGGTCCAGGGCGAGCAGTACTTC
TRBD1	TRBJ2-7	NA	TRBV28	CASSRRDRGTREQYF	TGTGCCAGCAGCCGACGGGACAGGGGGACTAGGGAGCAGTACTTC
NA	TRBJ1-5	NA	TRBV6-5	CASSYSGAVSQPQHF	TGTGCCAGCAGTTACTCGGGGGCAGTGAGTCAGCCCCAGCATTTT
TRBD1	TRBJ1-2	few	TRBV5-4	CASTMRGQPYGYTF	TGTGCCAGCACTATGAGGGGGCAGCCATATGGCTACACCTTC
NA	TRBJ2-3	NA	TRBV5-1	CASSLAGYPNPDTQYF	TGCGCCAGCAGCTTGGCGGGATACCCTAATCCAGATACGCAGTATTTT
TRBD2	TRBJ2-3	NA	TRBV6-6	CASSSPSGLSTDTQYF	TGTGCCAGCAGTTCCCCTAGCGGCCTTAGCACAGATACGCAGTATTTT
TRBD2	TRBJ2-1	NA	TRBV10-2	CASSRTSGGNNEQFF	TGCGCCAGCAGTAGGACTAGCGGGGGAAACAATGAGCAGTTCTTC
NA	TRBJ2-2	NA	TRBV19	CASRTIANTGELFF	TGTGCCAGTAGAACTATCGCGAACACCGGGGAGCTGTTTTTT
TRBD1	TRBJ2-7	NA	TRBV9	CASSVDPPGQGTYEQYF	TGTGCCAGCAGCGTAGATCCCCCGGGACAGGGCACCTACGAGCAGTACTTC
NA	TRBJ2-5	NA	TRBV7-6	CASSPGETQYF	TGTGCCAGCAGCCCAGGGGAGACCCAGTACTTC
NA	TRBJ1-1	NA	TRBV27	CASSLQGRTEAFF	TGTGCCAGCAGTTTACAGGGGAGAACTGAAGCTTTCTTT
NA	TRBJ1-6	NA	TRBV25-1	CASSELAITPLHF	TGTGCCAGCAGTGAACTGGCCATTACACCCCTCCACTTT
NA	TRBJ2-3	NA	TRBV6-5	CASSYGETSTDTQYF	TGTGCCAGCAGTTATGGCGAGACTAGCACAGATACGCAGTATTTT
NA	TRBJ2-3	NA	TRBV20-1	CSASSTPFTDTQYF	TGCAGTGCTAGTTCCACCCCCTTCACAGATACGCAGTATTTT